This record concerns one T cell receptor (beta chain) sequence. This clone was found a few times. What this receptor recognizes is not known. The record has no base qualities; no much larger clone is one base away. In total, 666 healthy bone marrow donors made up the cohort. At the time of sampling, every cohort member was nominally healthy, though immune exposures that went unrecorded were likely present. Of the 710 or so cohort members, around 290 had a positive CMV serostatus and 352 had a negative one, while no CMV serostatus was recorded for the donor. A peripheral blood sample was provided by each donor, and peripheral blood mononuclear cells were used for TCR beta sequencing. Genomic DNA extraction from the blood cell samples was performed with the Qiagen DNeasy Blood Extraction Kit. The data originate from a study of cytomegalovirus exposure and HLA in healthy donors (dated by TCRdb to about 2017). With regard to the full study: According to an earlier analysis of 587 of the donors, 150 million to 200 million T cells yielded 117 million unique TCR beta sequences and about 280 Gb of sequence data. Approximately 310 gigabases of sequencing data and around 90 million unique TCR sequences made up an early release that covered around 640 HLA-typed donors. An earlier analysis of around 540 of the donors applied high-throughput TCR beta sequencing to assess whether each TCR beta V gene segment acted as functional or pseudogenic. Among around 400 genotyped donors of the cohort, an average of approximately 200,000 unique TCR beta nucleotide sequences was sequenced per donor, of which about 19% were non-productive. In the later analysis, no new phenotypic data were used to find candidate immune exposures; instead, reliance was placed on TCR beta sequences and their occurrence across donors. The study profiled the T cell repertoires of some 610 subjects by immunosequencing and related them to cytomegalovirus serostatus. Alongside the repertoire data, information on donor age, sex, ethnicity and CMV serostatus was compiled. To study patterns of TCR occurrence, a later analysis re-analyzed previously published TCR beta repertoires from 600 to 750 donors and added high-resolution HLA genotyping. Both class I and class II loci were covered by HLA typing, at four-digit resolution. The number of donors typed differed by locus, with roughly 629-640 for A, B, C, DRB1 and DQB1, around 500 for DQA1, about 610 for DPA1, and some 440 for DPB1. To predict cytomegalovirus infection status, the study brought together high-throughput TCR immunosequencing, statistical association of individual TCRs with disease status, and machine learning. Of the roughly 400 genotyped donors, approximately 80% fell in the genetic ancestry cluster associated with self-reported Caucasian donors. A later genetic analysis used genome-wide SNP genotypes for about 65% of the roughly 670 donors, treating that subset as a discovery cohort. The study was designed to test whether signatures of past pathogen exposure could be identified by cataloging public T cell receptors. All discovery cohort repertoires had been generated on a single sequencing platform. Because of strong linkage in the cohort, roughly five DR-DQ haplotypes were treated as single units for association and clustering. Along with the approximately 700-subject first cohort, a separate validation cohort of around 120 different subjects was used.

There are 13 amino acids in the CDR3, from cysteine to phenylalanine inclusive. Just the 39-base CDR3 DNA is kept, in frame starting at base 1. V has 1 base trimmed and J has 4 bases trimmed; junction bases matching no gene number 0. The germline V gene gives CDR1 as MGHRA and CDR2 as YSYEKL. What the research found in general, with its limitations: A cluster of highly shared sequence variants was judged likely to be a technical artifact of the sequencing pipeline. Because the 87-base-pair reads could not distinguish some IMGT-functional V segments, including TRBV6-2 and TRBV6-3, those segments were excluded. At a false discovery rate of 0.05, a later analysis linked approximately 18,000 TCR beta sequences to specific HLA alleles. CMV serostatus was the only immune exposure information available for the cohort. In a later analysis, the rate of TCR association differed among HLA loci, with DRB1 alleles having the most associated TCRs and HLA-C alleles having the fewest. This cohort had only TCR beta chains sequenced, and the lack of alpha or paired-chain data limited which features could be detected. According to a later analysis, parvovirus B19, influenza, CMV and Epstein-Barr virus appeared linked to several top co-occurrence clusters. In an earlier analysis of some 640 of the donors, most TCR beta V segments were observed in productive rearrangements about 90% or about 30% of the time, broadly matching IMGT annotations. Because some donors lacked HLA typing at each locus, the association tests relied only on the typed subset. The earlier analysis of 450 to 700 of the donors excluded some 15 rarely observed V segments, including chromosome 9 orphons, because counts were too low. The classifier was reported to diagnose cytomegalovirus status with high specificity and sensitivity in both the original and validation cohorts. In a later analysis, HLA-associated TCR beta chains were found to be more clonally expanded and to have lower generation probabilities than equally common non-associated chains. While some public TCRs were present in many individuals, most TCR sequences turned up only very rarely across donors. In a later genetic analysis, fewer N-insertions in productive TCRs were reported among donors in an Asian-associated ancestry cluster than the roughly 640-donor mean. It was suggested by the authors that the approach could potentially be generalized to other disease states and immunological phenotypes. Assigning TCR associations to individual alleles was difficult when HLA alleles, especially DR and DQ, strongly co-occurred. A further reported finding was that TCR beta sequences accurately predicted the HLA-A and HLA-B alleles for most subjects in the first cohort. An association between a missense DCLRE1C variant and V-gene and J-gene trimming of TCR beta chains was found in a later genetic analysis and replicated in an independent cohort. A total of about 150 TCR beta chains were listed by the study as associated with cytomegalovirus. In vitro tests confirmed that three of the cytomegalovirus-associated TCR beta chains recognize cytomegalovirus antigens. Roughly uniform sequencing depth across donors was assumed in presence/absence analyses, although this assumption may not hold. A later analysis found that most CMV-associated TCR beta chains appeared HLA-restricted, with HLA associations seemingly driven largely by CMV exposure. Linkage disequilibrium might explain the correlated functional status among segregating V segments, but an unknown experimental factor could not be ruled out.

Library construction relied on the immunoSEQ multiplex PCR assay. For the multiplex PCR, a mixture combining 60 forward primers for TCR Vbeta segments and 13 reverse primers for TCR Jbeta segments was used. Amplification of the CDR3 region of rearranged TCR beta genes was performed with a multiplex PCR assay on genomic DNA. On the Illumina HiSeq System, the amplified TCR beta libraries were sequenced as 87-base-pair reads. The study's own analysis went as follows. Across the roughly 670 repertoires, a later analysis counted around 80 million unique TCR beta chains, around 10 million of which were shared by at least two donors. To remove PCR and sequencing errors, raw reads were error-corrected and collapsed into unique sequences using a nearest-neighbor algorithm that merged closely related sequences. CDR3 sequences were aligned to IMGT reference sequences to assign V, D and J gene segments. For a sequence to be retained, at least a six-nucleotide match to both a V gene segment and a J gene segment was required. Rearrangements were called productive when the CDR3 lacked stop codons and stayed in frame with V and J; all others were non-productive. CDR3 was defined according to IMGT convention as the region running from the second conserved V-encoded cysteine to the conserved J-encoded phenylalanine. The earlier analysis of a few hundred of the donors excluded any sequence lacking an unambiguous match to a single V gene segment. An earlier analysis of fewer than 650 of the donors classified V segments as functional when productive rearrangements were above 56.7% and as segregating when the standard deviation between donors was above 5%. To diagnose cytomegalovirus status from the catalog of TCR beta chain sequences, a statistical classification framework was built. V and J gene assignment, in a later analysis, came from comparing TCR nucleotide sequences with IMGT/GENE-DB human TR gene sequences. In a later analysis, CDR3 sequences and most-parsimonious VDJ recombination scenarios were assigned using the TCRdist pipeline. In a later analysis, every TCR beta chain was defined by the combination of its CDR3 amino acid sequence and its V-gene family, and reads without a unique V-gene family were dropped. A later analysis removed several hundred highly shared, low-generation-probability nucleotide sequences to deal with suspected cross-contamination and a sequencing artifact. A later analysis calculated a clonal expansion index for each public chain from normalized within-repertoire ranks of inferred template counts. Generation probabilities in a later analysis came from a VDJ recombination model fitted to out-of-frame rearrangements, and those results were checked against IGoR. In a later analysis, TCR-TCR, TCR-HLA and TCR-CMV co-occurrence was scored with hypergeometric tests, and a repertoire-size bias correction was applied to TCR pairs. To estimate false discovery rates, a later analysis permuted the HLA or CMV assignments 20 times. In a later analysis, co-occurring TCRs were grouped using DBSCAN, with TCRdist sequence similarity added in when clustering inside HLA-allele-positive subsets. Repertoires with fewer than 30,000 or more than 120,000 public chains were left out of co-occurrence clustering, as were about five repertoires with anomalous nucleotide sharing. Entries here come from immuneACCESS through TCRdb and include only in-frame sequences with V and J called. Some clones fail to appear in such tables; in the studies checked, an unresolved V gene covers under half of the shortfall, and the cause of the remainder is unknown. The V and J calls and the clone size are those of that table, but D and trimming were determined from the DNA. Present in this sample are some 120,000 clones, about three quarters of which were seen just once. The biggest ten clones account for just over 1% of the sample.

Recombination linked TRBV4-1 to TRBJ1-2; 7 middle bases align to TRBD1. The receptor was derived from a human donor in good health. Sequencing was carried out using PBMCs. Here the CDR3 is given as CASSQGDSYGYTF. In nucleotide form, the sequence is TGCGCCAGCAGCCAAGGGGACAGCTATGGCTACACCTTC.